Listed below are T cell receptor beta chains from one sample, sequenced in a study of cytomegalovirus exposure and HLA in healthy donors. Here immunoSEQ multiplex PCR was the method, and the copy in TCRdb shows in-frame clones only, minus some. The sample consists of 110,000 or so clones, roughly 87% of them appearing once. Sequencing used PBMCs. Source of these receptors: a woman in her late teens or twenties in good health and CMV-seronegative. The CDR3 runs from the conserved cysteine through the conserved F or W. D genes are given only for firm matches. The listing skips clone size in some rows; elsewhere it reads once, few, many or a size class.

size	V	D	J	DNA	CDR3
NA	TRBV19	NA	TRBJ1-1	TGTGCCAGTAGTGACCCGGGTACCGGGTCCCTTGACACTGAAGCTTTCTTT	CASSDPGTGSLDTEAFF
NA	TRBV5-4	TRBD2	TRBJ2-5	TGTGCCAGCAGCATCCCGACTAGCGGGGGAGAGACCCAGTACTTC	CASSIPTSGGETQYF
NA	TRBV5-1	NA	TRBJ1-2	TGCGCCAGCAGCTTGGATACAGAGCAACATGGCTACACCTTC	CASSLDTEQHGYTF
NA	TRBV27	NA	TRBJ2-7	TGTGCCAGCAGTCCAGGGGGGACACAAACCTACGAGCAGTACTTC	CASSPGGTQTYEQYF
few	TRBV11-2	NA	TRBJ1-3	TGTGCCAGCAGCTTTCGGGGATCGCCAGGAAACACCATATATTTT	CASSFRGSPGNTIYF
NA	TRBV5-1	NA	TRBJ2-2	TGCGCCAGTCAGAGGCTGGGCGGGGAGCTGTTTTTT	CASQRLGGELFF
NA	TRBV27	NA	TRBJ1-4	TGTGCCTCCTCTTACAGGGTTGGGACGGGTGAAAAACTGTTTTTT	CASSYRVGTGEKLFF
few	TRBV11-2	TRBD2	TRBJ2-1	TGTGCCAGCCTAGCGGGCCCTGATGGCTCCTACAATGAGCAGTTCTTC	CASLAGPDGSYNEQFF
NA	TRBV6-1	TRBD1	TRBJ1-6	TGTGCCAGCAGTGCGGGACAGGGGGGTTCACCCCTCCACTTT	CASSAGQGGSPLHF
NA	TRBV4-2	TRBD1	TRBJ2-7	TGTGCCAGCAGACTGACAGGGAGCTCCTACGAGCAGTACTTC	CASRLTGSSYEQYF
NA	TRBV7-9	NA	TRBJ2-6	TGTGCCAGCAGTACAGGAACCTCTGGGGCCAACGTCCTGACTTTC	CASSTGTSGANVLTF
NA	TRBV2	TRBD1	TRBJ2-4	TGTGCCAGCAGTGGACAGGGCATGTCGGACAGTCAGTACTTC	CASSGQGMSDSQYF